Presented here are 25 T cell receptor beta chains from one specimen sequenced in a study of siplizumab effects on memory and regulatory T cells. Generated by immunoSEQ multiplex PCR, the TCRdb table keeps only in-frame clones and is missing some. The repertoire holds roughly 60,000 clones, with 90% to 95% as singletons. Sequencing input: CD8+ T cells sorted from blood. These receptors were taken from a human donor in good health.

This clone occurred once. The chain joins TRBV27 to TRBJ2-1; D is ambiguous. V was clipped by 5 bases and J by 5 bases, with 7 bases between them. CDR3 size: 12 residues. CDR1 is MNHEY, CDR2 SMNVEV, per germline (reference sequence). The CDR3 spells CASSVNHNEQFF. CDR3 sequence (DNA): TGTGCCAGCAGTGTCAATCACAATGAGCAGTTCTTC.

The V call is TRBV2, the J call TRBJ2-1; either TRBD1 or TRBD2 may supply D (5 bases each). The CDR3 consists of 10 residues. Germline values: CDR1 SNHLY, CDR2 FYNNEI. Trimming cost V 7 bases and J 9 bases, with 7 bases left between them. For the CDR3, the DNA is TGTGCCAGCATCGGGACTGAGCAGTTCTTC. It specifies CASIGTEQFF.

The chain is built from TRBV27 and TRBJ2-7; maybe TRBD1 (7 bases). Germline V gives CDR1 MNHEY, CDR2 SMNVEV (reference sequence). V lost 4 bases and J lost 2, with 15 bases in between. This CDR3 contains 15 residues. The CDR3 sequence is CASSSRLGTAYEQYF. The DNA for the CDR3 is TGTGCCAGCAGTTCACGACTAGGGACAGCCTACGAGCAGTACTTC.

This chain uses TRBV29-1 with TRBJ2-1, with TRBD1 as a possible D gene (5 bases). CDR3 length: 13 amino acids. V lost 5 bases and J 9 bases, leaving 17 bases between the germline ends. Germline CDR1 and CDR2: SQVTM and ANQGSEA. The CDR3 DNA is TGCAGCGTTAGGACACCCAGGGAAAGTGAGCAGTTCTTC. Translated, it gives CSVRTPRESEQFF.

The rearrangement joins TRBV9 to TRBJ2-6; 9 bases line up with TRBD1. CDR3 size: 18 residues. The V and J ends lost 3 bases and 0 bases, in that order; junction bases with no gene match: 7. CDR1 is SGDLS and CDR2 is YYNGEE in the germline V gene. The CDR3 loop reads CASSDTGGSYSGANVLTF. The CDR3 DNA reads TGTGCCAGCAGCGACACAGGGGGCTCCTACTCTGGGGCCAACGTCCTGACTTTC.

This clone was detected once. The V gene is TRBV25-1, the J gene TRBJ2-7; the match to TRBD1 covers 8 bases. The germline CDR1 and CDR2 sequences are MGHDK and SYGVNS. Losses at the gene ends were 2 bases for V and 5 bases for J; bases not matched to a gene: 8. The length of the CDR3 is 15 residues. CDR3 bases: TGTGCCAGCAGTGAAGGACAGGGACTGGATCACGAGCAGTACTTC. Residues: CASSEGQGLDHEQYF.

The V gene is TRBV28, the J gene TRBJ2-1, with D tentatively TRBD2 (6 bases). The germline V gene encodes CDR1 MDHEN and CDR2 SYDVKM. The V and J ends lost 3 bases and 6 bases respectively, with 9 bases between them. The CDR3 consists of 13 residues. The chain's CDR3 is CASSFGGANEQFF. CDR3 in DNA: TGTGCCAGCAGTTTCGGGGGAGCCAATGAGCAGTTCTTC.

This chain links TRBV27 with TRBJ1-2; 9 bases agree with TRBD1. This CDR3 has 12 residues. From germline, CDR1 is MNHEY and CDR2 SMNVEV (reference sequence). Trimming cost V 6 bases and J 6 bases; bases outside gene matches: 2. CDR3 protein: CASRDRGNGYTF. The CDR3 region has the DNA TGTGCCAGCAGAGACAGGGGGAATGGCTACACCTTC.

CDR3 protein: CASTIRVSSNEQFF. Written as DNA, the CDR3 is TGTGCCAGCACCATCCGGGTATCAAGTAATGAGCAGTTCTTC. The rearrangement joins TRBV28 to TRBJ2-1; no clear D. Trimming shortened V by 7 bases and J by 7 bases, and 17 bases separated the two germline ends. The CDR3 extends over 14 amino acids. Germline assignment: CDR1 MDHEN and CDR2 SYDVKM. Looking up the rest from reference TRBV28 and TRBJ2-1 gives the full variable domain: DVKVTQSSRYLVKRTGEKVFLECVQDMDHENMFWYRQDPGLGLRLIYFSYDVKMKEKGDIPEGYSVSREKKERFSLILESASTNQTSMYLCASTIRVSSNEQFFGPGTRLTVL.

This clone was seen at least ten times. The chain carries TRBV7-2 and TRBJ2-7; D remains ambiguous. CDR3 size: 12 residues. Germline V gene data show CDR1 as SGHTA and CDR2 as FQGNSA. Trimming pared 1 base from V and 3 bases from J, leaving 4 bases between. The CDR3 reads CASSLVFYEQYF. In DNA form, the CDR3 reads TGTGCCAGCAGCTTAGTGTTCTACGAGCAGTACTTC.

The chain combines TRBV5-5 with TRBJ2-5, with TRBD2 matching over 12 bases. V trimming: 0 bases; J trimming: 4 bases; junction bases outside the gene matches: 1. CDR1 and CDR2 from the germline V gene are SGHKS and YYEKEE (reference sequence). CDR3 length equals 15 residues. The CDR3 region has the DNA TGTGCCAGCAGCTTGGCGGGACTAGCGGGAGAGACCCAGTACTTC. Translation gives CASSLAGLAGETQYF.

The V gene is TRBV7-9, the J gene TRBJ2-2; TRBD2 aligns across 13 bases. The CDR3 consists of 18 residues. J lost 0 bases, V lost 4 bases, and 5 bases had no gene match. Looked up from germline, CDR1 is SEHNR and CDR2 is FQNEAQ (reference sequence). CDR3 coding DNA: TGTGCCAGCAGCTCTCCGGGACTAGCGGGAACGAACACCGGGGAGCTGTTTTTT. This translates into CASSSPGLAGTNTGELFF.

This chain joins TRBV29-1 and TRBJ2-3; 9 positions agree with TRBD2. Germline CDR1 and CDR2: SQVTM and ANQGSEA. This CDR3 is built from 15 residues. The V segment lost 6 bases and the J segment 2 bases; nucleotides outside the gene matches: 9. CDR3 in DNA: TGCAGCGTCTTTCTAGCGGGACCTTTCACAGATACGCAGTATTTT. It encodes CSVFLAGPFTDTQYF.

V gene TRBV5-6 combines with J gene TRBJ1-1; D is perhaps TRBD1 (5 bases). The ends were cut back, 0 bases at V and 5 bases at J, with 5 bases in the middle. Germline-derived CDR1 and CDR2 are SGHDT and YYEEEE. The CDR3 is 12 amino acids. The CDR3 here is CASSLEGTEAFF. The CDR3 DNA reads as TGTGCCAGCAGCTTGGAGGGGACTGAAGCTTTCTTT.

The chain recombines TRBV19 with TRBJ2-7, with 9 nucleotides matching TRBD1. V was clipped by 6 bases and J by 1 base; unmatched bases: 4. This CDR3 is 14 amino acids long. Germline CDR1 and CDR2: LNHDA and SQIVND (reference sequence). The CDR3 region is CASSRDRESYEQYF. The CDR3 coding sequence is TGTGCCAGTAGCAGGGACAGGGAATCCTACGAGCAGTACTTC. The entire variable domain, with the rest obtained from reference TRBV19 and TRBJ2-7, is as follows: DGGITQSPKYLFRKEGQNVTLSCEQNLNHDAMYWYRQDPGQGLRLIYYSQIVNDFQKGDIAEGYSVSREKKESFPLTVTSAQKNPTAFYLCASSRDRESYEQYFGPGTRLTVT.

The chain carries TRBV6-4 and TRBJ2-1, with D tentatively TRBD2 (5 bases). CDR1 MRHNA and CDR2 SNTAGT come from the germline V gene. The CDR3 has 15 residues. Trimming removed 5 bases from V and 2 bases from J, with 13 bases in between. CDR3 amino acids: CASSPEDFTYNEQFF. The CDR3 region has the DNA TGTGCCAGCAGTCCGGAGGACTTCACCTACAATGAGCAGTTCTTC.

J is TRBJ2-7 and V is TRBV28; TRBD2 is a possible D gene (5 bases). This CDR3 spans 14 amino acids. Trimming pared 6 bases from V and 1 base from J, leaving 13 bases between. Germline lookup yields CDR1 MDHEN and CDR2 SYDVKM. The CDR3 bases are TGTGCCAGCAGGGGTGTAGGACTGTCCTACGAGCAGTACTTC. It specifies CASRGVGLSYEQYF.

The chain recombines TRBV5-5 with TRBJ2-7, with 8 bases that match TRBD1. V lost 1 base, J lost 2 bases, and 2 bases stayed unmatched. The CDR3 runs to 14 residues. CDR1 SGHKS and CDR2 YYEKEE come from the germline V gene (reference sequence). In DNA form, the CDR3 reads TGTGCCAGCAGCTTGAGGACAGGGACCTACGAGCAGTACTTC. It specifies CASSLRTGTYEQYF.

V and J are TRBV4-3 and TRBJ2-3; 11 positions agree with TRBD1. Germline loops: CDR1 LGHNA, CDR2 YSLEER. The CDR3 spans 16 residues. V dropped 0 bases and J dropped 4; count of bases not matched to a gene: 3. CDR3 loop: CASSQDRTGGSDTQYF. CDR3 in DNA: TGCGCCAGCAGCCAAGATAGGACAGGGGGCTCAGATACGCAGTATTTT.

This chain uses TRBV28 with TRBJ2-3, with 7 bases lining up with TRBD2. Germline V gene lookup returns CDR1 MDHEN and CDR2 SYDVKM. This CDR3 is 16 amino acids long. The V and J ends lost 4 bases and 0 bases, in that order; junction bases with no gene match: 7. The CDR3 DNA reads TGTGCCAGCAGTTCCGGGGGGAGCGGGAGCACAGATACGCAGTATTTT. This sequence encodes CASSSGGSGSTDTQYF.

The CDR3 loop is CASSYSGGEQYF. Here the CDR3 DNA reads TGTGCCAGCAGCTACTCCGGTGGCGAGCAGTACTTC. V is TRBV7-9 and J is TRBJ2-7; no clear D gene. CDR1 is SEHNR and CDR2 is FQNEAQ in the germline V gene (reference sequence). CDR3 length: 12 residues. Deletions cut 4 bases from V and 6 bases from J, with 10 bases between.

The CDR3 nucleotides read TGTGCCAGCAGCTCTAGCCTCAGGGATTACGAGCAGTACTTC. Its translation: CASSSSLRDYEQYF. The chain carries TRBV7-6 and TRBJ2-7; tentatively, D is TRBD1 or TRBD2 (5 bases each). Looked up from germline, CDR1 is SGHVS and CDR2 is FNYEAQ. This CDR3 is built from 14 residues. V lost 4 bases and J lost 4, with 14 bases in between.

The V call is TRBV7-9, the J call TRBJ1-1; D unclear. Looked up from germline, CDR1 is SEHNR and CDR2 is FQNEAQ (reference sequence). This CDR3 region has 14 residues. V gave up 5 bases and J gave up 3 bases, with 13 bases separating them. In DNA form, the CDR3 reads TGTGCCAGCAGCAAATCAAACTTTGACACTGAAGCTTTCTTT. It codes for CASSKSNFDTEAFF.

J is TRBJ2-1 and V is TRBV4-1; D is unclear. The germline V and J ends were trimmed by 8 bases and 5 bases, with 10 bases remaining between them. CDR1 is MGHRA, CDR2 YSYEKL, per germline. The CDR3 runs to 12 residues. CDR3 region: CASSRTNNEQFF. For the CDR3, the DNA is TGCGCCAGCTCGAGGACCAACAATGAGCAGTTCTTC.

The chain joins TRBV5-1 to TRBJ2-7, with 7 positions matching TRBD2. CDR3 length: 12 residues. With V trimmed by 7 bases and J by 3 bases, 4 bases remained unmatched. Germline values: CDR1 SGHRS, CDR2 YFSETQ. The CDR3: CASRSGGYEQYF. The DNA of the CDR3 is TGCGCCAGCCGTTCGGGGGGCTACGAGCAGTACTTC.